Below are 13 T cell receptor beta chains sequenced from a single sample in a study of radiation and T cells in renal cell carcinoma. Stated time point: blood 2 weeks post-SBRT. The treatment was: 15 Gy SBRT to primary tumor, nephrectomy 4 weeks later. The table came from immunoSEQ multiplex PCR; TCRdb's copy has only in-frame clones and leaves some out. The sample lists some 75,000 clones, 82% occurring once. The specimen comprised blood, sampled from a patient whose treatment included radiotherapy and nephrectomy. The receptors were gathered from a man in his sixties with renal cell carcinoma.

The chain employs TRBV5-8 and TRBJ2-7, with D possibly TRBD2 on 6 matching bases. In germline, CDR1 is SGHTS, CDR2 YDEGEE. The CDR3 totals 15 residues. The ends were cut back, 6 bases at V and 4 bases at J, with 20 bases in the middle. CDR3 coding DNA: TGTGCCAGCACCTACAGCGGGCTGGCCCCGTACGAGCAGTACTTC. Translated: CASTYSGLAPYEQYF.

The chain has TRBV27 and TRBJ2-7; no firm D call. Looked up from germline, CDR1 is MNHEY and CDR2 is SMNVEV (reference sequence). The length of the CDR3 is 13 residues. The germline V and J ends were trimmed by 2 bases and 3 bases, with 8 bases remaining between them. Here the CDR3 reads CASSLVSRYEQYF. The CDR3 DNA is TGTGCCAGCAGTTTAGTCTCCCGCTACGAGCAGTACTTC.

The chain combines TRBV19 with TRBJ2-4, with D maybe TRBD1 (5 bases). Trimming took off 1 base at V and 3 bases at J, with 7 bases between the two ends. CDR1 and CDR2 (germline): LNHDA, SQIVND (reference sequence). The CDR3 loop spans 14 amino acids. The CDR3, as DNA: TGTGCCAGTAGTATAGCAGGGAACAAAAACATTCAGTACTTC. This gives the protein CASSIAGNKNIQYF.

This chain connects TRBV28 to TRBJ2-1, with D possibly matching TRBD2 (5 bases). Trimming removed 11 bases from V and 0 bases from J, with 11 bases in between. Germline assignment: CDR1 MDHEN and CDR2 SYDVKM. This CDR3 comprises 13 residues. CDR3 sequence (DNA): TGTGCCTCCCTCGGGAACTCCTACAATGAGCAGTTCTTC. The encoded protein is CASLGNSYNEQFF.

The rearrangement links TRBV4-2 to TRBJ2-7; D may be TRBD2 (6 bases). The ends were cut back, 2 bases at V and 4 bases at J, with 15 bases in the middle. Looked up from germline, CDR1 is LGHNA and CDR2 is YNFKEQ. The CDR3 extends over 15 amino acids. The CDR3 DNA reads as TGTGCCAGCAGCCAACTCCCCGGGAGTGTGTACGAGCAGTACTTC. Its translation: CASSQLPGSVYEQYF.

Only a few counts were recorded for this clone. This sequence joins TRBV5-8 and TRBJ1-1, with D maybe TRBD1 (5 bases). The length of the CDR3 is 13 residues. The ends were cut back, 6 bases at V and 5 bases at J, with 14 bases in the middle. Germline CDR1 and CDR2: SGHTS and YDEGEE. Here the CDR3 reads CASTNKWGTEAFF. For the CDR3, the DNA is TGTGCCAGCACCAACAAATGGGGGACTGAAGCTTTCTTT.

This chain uses TRBV7-6 with TRBJ2-1; D uncertain. CDR3 length: 16 amino acids. Germline lookup yields CDR1 SGHVS and CDR2 FNYEAQ. The V gene lost 6 bases and the J gene lost 2 bases, with 17 bases spanning the gap. The CDR3 loop reads CASSPRHSGTYNEQFF. The CDR3 nucleotides are TGTGCCAGCAGTCCCAGACATTCTGGGACCTACAATGAGCAGTTCTTC. The variable domain in full, completed from reference TRBV7-6 and TRBJ2-1, reads GAGVSQSPRYKVTKRGQDVALRCDPISGHVSLYWYRQALGQGPEFLTYFNYEAQQDKSGLPNDRFSAERPEGSISTLTIQRTEQRDSAMYRCASSPRHSGTYNEQFFGPGTRLTVL.

J is TRBJ2-5 and V is TRBV5-1, with D unclear. This CDR3 comprises 16 residues. Trimming removed 4 bases at V and 2 bases at J, with 18 bases between. The V gene's germline CDR1 is SGHRS and CDR2 YFSETQ. In nucleotides, the CDR3 is TGCGCCAGCAGCCCCGGGTCACTTCTGCCGCAAGAGACCCAGTACTTC. Translation: CASSPGSLLPQETQYF.

This chain links TRBV7-9 with TRBJ1-6; D gene unclear. Between the trimmed V and J ends, which lost 6 bases and 9 bases, there was a span of 9 bases. This CDR3 has 12 amino acids. Germline values: CDR1 SEHNR, CDR2 FQNEAQ (reference sequence). This CDR3 is CASSLEVSPLHF. The CDR3 nucleotides read TGTGCCAGCAGTTTGGAGGTTTCACCCCTCCACTTT. The entire variable domain, with the rest obtained from reference TRBV7-9 and TRBJ1-6, is as follows: DTGVSQNPRHKITKRGQNVTFRCDPISEHNRLYWYRQTLGQGPEFLTYFQNEAQLEKSRLLSDRFSAERPKGSFSTLEIQRTEQGDSAMYLCASSLEVSPLHFGNGTRLTVT.

The V call is TRBV5-8, the J call TRBJ1-2; a weak D match, TRBD1 (6 bases). The CDR3 runs to 15 residues. Trimming left V 4 bases short and J 6 bases short, with 19 bases between. From germline, CDR1 is SGHTS and CDR2 YDEGEE. The CDR3 loop reads CASSPGAGAGDGYTF. The CDR3, as DNA: TGTGCCAGCAGCCCGGGGGCAGGGGCTGGAGATGGCTACACCTTC.

This sequence joins TRBV28 and TRBJ1-5; D gene ambiguous. The CDR3 consists of 12 residues. Germline V gene lookup returns CDR1 MDHEN and CDR2 SYDVKM. V lost 9 bases to trimming and J lost 0 bases, with 6 bases between them. The CDR3 here is CASHASNQPQHF. CDR3 nucleotides: TGTGCCAGTCACGCTAGCAATCAGCCCCAGCATTTT.

J is TRBJ2-1 and V is TRBV29-1; 7 bases map to TRBD2. Germline V lookup: CDR1 SQVTM, CDR2 ANQGSEA. Unmatched junction bases numbered 12, after V lost 2 bases and J lost 5 bases. This CDR3 spans 16 amino acids. The CDR3 spells CSVESLGGIANNEQFF. The CDR3 coding sequence is TGCAGCGTTGAAAGCTTGGGGGGGATAGCAAACAATGAGCAGTTCTTC.

The chain is built from TRBV19 and TRBJ2-7; 13 nucleotides align to TRBD2. This CDR3 spans 15 amino acids. After removal of 5 bases from V and 7 bases from J, the junction contained 8 bases not matched to a gene. Looked up from germline, CDR1 is LNHDA and CDR2 is SQIVND (reference sequence). The CDR3 DNA follows: TGTGCCAGTAGTCTCGGACTAGCGGGAGTGCGAGAGCAGTACTTC. Protein sequence: CASSLGLAGVREQYF.